This TCR beta chain is from a study of cytomegalovirus exposure and HLA in healthy donors (dated by TCRdb to the late 2010s). Some background on the complete study: The roughly 650 repertoires of the first cohort and the 95 to 150 validation repertoires were produced on the same platform, according to a later analysis. The study was designed to test whether signatures of past pathogen exposure could be identified by cataloging public T cell receptors. Besides the first cohort of roughly 640 subjects, a separate validation cohort made up of 95 to 150 different subjects was used. High-throughput TCR immunosequencing, statistical association of individual TCRs with disease status, and machine learning were combined to predict cytomegalovirus infection status.

Broader findings and caveats from the paper: Of the cluster scores, approximately 95% were above 0 in a later analysis, which found that TCRs clustered in the first cohort also tended to co-occur in the 120 validation repertoires. In the study, approximately 160 TCR beta chains were listed as associated with cytomegalovirus. Across donors, most TCR sequences were observed very rarely, whereas some public TCRs were present in many individuals. A few of the identified cytomegalovirus-associated TCR beta chains were confirmed in vitro to be specific for cytomegalovirus antigens. The authors suggested that the approach could potentially be extended to other disease states and immunological phenotypes. The classifier was reported to diagnose cytomegalovirus status with high specificity and sensitivity in both the original and validation cohorts. A later analysis lacked HLA typing for the validation cohort, so it scored co-occurrence in that cohort across all 110 or so repertoires.

The CDR3 sequence holds 14 residues, the cysteine and phenylalanine included. CDR3 DNA only is kept here, 42 bases in frame from base 1. V is pared back by 3 bases and J by 11 bases, with 17 bases lying between the germline termini. According to the germline V gene, CDR1 reads SGHVS and CDR2 reads FQNEAQ. Turning to this clone: The antigen this receptor binds is unknown. Base-call qualities are not available, and no considerably larger clone is one nucleotide away.

Libraries were built with the immunoSEQ multiplex PCR assay. Concerning the study's data processing: A statistical classification framework was developed to diagnose cytomegalovirus status using the catalog of TCR beta chain sequences. In TCRdb, the immuneACCESS table is reduced to in-frame sequences with V and J assigned. These tables do not hold every clone; where another copy was compared, an unresolved V gene accounts for under half, and the others remain unexplained. The V and J calls and the clone size are those of that table, but D and trimming were determined from the DNA. The sample data list 150,000 to 200,000 clones, and 84% of these were observed just once. The ten most abundant clones make up roughly a tenth of the sample. Separate from the roughly 650-subject first cohort, the validation cohort of 120 subjects was the group to which the donors belonged.

The sequence came from a man aged 30 to 45 in good health and CMV-seropositive. The sample was PBMCs. The sequence links TRBV7-8 to TRBJ1-5; 6 matching bases give a weak D call of TRBD1. The sequenced DNA: TGTGCCAGCAGCTTCCGTTGGACAGAGGGAACCCAGCATTTT. Its translation reads: CASSFRWTEGTQHF.